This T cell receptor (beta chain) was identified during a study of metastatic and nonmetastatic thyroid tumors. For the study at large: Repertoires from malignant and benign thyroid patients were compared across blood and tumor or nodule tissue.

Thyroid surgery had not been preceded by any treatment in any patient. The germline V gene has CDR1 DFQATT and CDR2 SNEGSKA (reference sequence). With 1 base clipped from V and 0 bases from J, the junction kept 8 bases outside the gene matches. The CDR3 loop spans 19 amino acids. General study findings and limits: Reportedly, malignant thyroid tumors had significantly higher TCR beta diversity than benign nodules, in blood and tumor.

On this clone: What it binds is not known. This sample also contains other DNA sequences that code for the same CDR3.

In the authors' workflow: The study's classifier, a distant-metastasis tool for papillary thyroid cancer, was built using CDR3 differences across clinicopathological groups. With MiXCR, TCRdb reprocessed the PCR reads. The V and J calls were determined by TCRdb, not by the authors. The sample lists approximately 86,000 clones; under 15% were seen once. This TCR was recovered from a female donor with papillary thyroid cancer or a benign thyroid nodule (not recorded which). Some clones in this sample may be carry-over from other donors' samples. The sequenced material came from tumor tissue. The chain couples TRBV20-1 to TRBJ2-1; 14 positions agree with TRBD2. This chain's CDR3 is CSARGGGTSGGSSYNEQFF. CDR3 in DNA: TGCAGTGCTAGAGGTGGTGGGACTAGCGGGGGCAGCTCCTACAATGAGCAGTTCTTC.